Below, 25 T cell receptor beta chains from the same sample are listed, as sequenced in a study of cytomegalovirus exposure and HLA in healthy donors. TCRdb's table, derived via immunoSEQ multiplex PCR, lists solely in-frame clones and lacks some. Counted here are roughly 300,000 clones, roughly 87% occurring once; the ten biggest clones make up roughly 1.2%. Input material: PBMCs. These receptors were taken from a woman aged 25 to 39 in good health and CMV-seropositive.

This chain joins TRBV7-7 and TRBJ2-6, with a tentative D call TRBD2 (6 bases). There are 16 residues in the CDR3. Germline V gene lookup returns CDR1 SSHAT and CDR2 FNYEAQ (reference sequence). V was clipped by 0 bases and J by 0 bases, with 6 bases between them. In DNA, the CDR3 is TGTGCCAGCAGCTTAGCGGGAGGCTCTGGGGCCAACGTCCTGACTTTC. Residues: CASSLAGGSGANVLTF.

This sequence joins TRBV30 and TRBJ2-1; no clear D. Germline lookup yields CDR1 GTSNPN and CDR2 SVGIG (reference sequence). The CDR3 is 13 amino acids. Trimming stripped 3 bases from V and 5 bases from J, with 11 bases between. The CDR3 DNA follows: TGTGCCTGGAGCAGAGACCCCCACAATGAGCAGTTCTTC. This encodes CAWSRDPHNEQFF.

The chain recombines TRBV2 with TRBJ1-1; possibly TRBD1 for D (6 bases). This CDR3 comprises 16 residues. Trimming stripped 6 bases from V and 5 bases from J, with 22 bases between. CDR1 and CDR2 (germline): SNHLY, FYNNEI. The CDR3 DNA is TGTGCCAGCAGGGACGGCCCGTGGGGGGCGGAGACTGAAGCTTTCTTT. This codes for CASRDGPWGAETEAFF. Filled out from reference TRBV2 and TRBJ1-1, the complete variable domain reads EPEVTQTPSHQVTQMGQEVILRCVPISNHLYFYWYRQILGQKVEFLVSFYNNEISEKSEIFDDQFSVERPDGSNFTLKIRSTKLEDSAMYFCASRDGPWGAETEAFFGQGTRLTVV.

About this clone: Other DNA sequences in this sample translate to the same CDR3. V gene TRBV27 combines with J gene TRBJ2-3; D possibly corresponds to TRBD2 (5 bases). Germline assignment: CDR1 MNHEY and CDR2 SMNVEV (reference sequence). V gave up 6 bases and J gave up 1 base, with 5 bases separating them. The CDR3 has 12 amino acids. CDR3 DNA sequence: TGTGCCAGCAGGAGGGGCACAGATACGCAGTATTTT. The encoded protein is CASRRGTDTQYF.

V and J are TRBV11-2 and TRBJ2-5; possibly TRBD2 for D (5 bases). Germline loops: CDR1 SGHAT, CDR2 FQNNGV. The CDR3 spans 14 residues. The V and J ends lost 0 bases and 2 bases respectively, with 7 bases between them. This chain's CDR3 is CASSLDRGQETQYF. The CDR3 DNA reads TGTGCCAGCAGCTTAGATCGGGGACAAGAGACCCAGTACTTC.

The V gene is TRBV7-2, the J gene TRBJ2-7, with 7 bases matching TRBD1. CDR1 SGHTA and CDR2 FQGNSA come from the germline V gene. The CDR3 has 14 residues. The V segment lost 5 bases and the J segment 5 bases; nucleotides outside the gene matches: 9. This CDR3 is CASSVRQGRDEQYF. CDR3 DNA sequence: TGTGCCAGCAGCGTCAGACAGGGACGGGACGAGCAGTACTTC.

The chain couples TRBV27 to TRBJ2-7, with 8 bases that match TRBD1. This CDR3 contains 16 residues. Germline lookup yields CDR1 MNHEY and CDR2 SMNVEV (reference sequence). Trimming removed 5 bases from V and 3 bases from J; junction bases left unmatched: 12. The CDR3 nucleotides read TGTGCCAGCAGTCTCGCAGCCGGGACAGGCTACTACGAGCAGTACTTC. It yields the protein CASSLAAGTGYYEQYF.

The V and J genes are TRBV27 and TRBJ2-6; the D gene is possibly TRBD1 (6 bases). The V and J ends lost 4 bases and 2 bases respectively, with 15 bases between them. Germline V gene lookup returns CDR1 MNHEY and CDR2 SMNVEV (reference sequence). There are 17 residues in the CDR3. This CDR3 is CASSSAVTGTGANVLTF. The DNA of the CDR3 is TGTGCCAGCAGTTCAGCCGTTACAGGGACTGGGGCCAACGTCCTGACTTTC.

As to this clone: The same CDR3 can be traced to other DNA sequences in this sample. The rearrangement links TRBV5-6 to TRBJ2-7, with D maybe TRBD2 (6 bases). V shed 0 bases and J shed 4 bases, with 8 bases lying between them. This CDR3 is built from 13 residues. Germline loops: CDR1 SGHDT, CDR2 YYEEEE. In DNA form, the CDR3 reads TGTGCCAGCAGCTTGGGACTAGAGTACGAGCAGTACTTC. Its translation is CASSLGLEYEQYF. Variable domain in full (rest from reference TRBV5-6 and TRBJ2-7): DAGVTQSPTHLIKTRGQQVTLRCSPKSGHDTVSWYQQALGQGPQFIFQYYEEEERQRGNFPDRFSGHQFPNYSSELNVNALLLGDSALYLCASSLGLEYEQYFGPGTRLTVT.

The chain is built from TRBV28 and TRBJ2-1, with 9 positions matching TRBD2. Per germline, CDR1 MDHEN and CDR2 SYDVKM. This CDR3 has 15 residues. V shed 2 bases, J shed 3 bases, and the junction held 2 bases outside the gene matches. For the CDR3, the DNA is TGTGCCAGCAGTTTAGTACTAGCGGGCTACAATGAGCAGTTCTTC. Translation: CASSLVLAGYNEQFF. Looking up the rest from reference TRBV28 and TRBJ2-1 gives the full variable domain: DVKVTQSSRYLVKRTGEKVFLECVQDMDHENMFWYRQDPGLGLRLIYFSYDVKMKEKGDIPEGYSVSREKKERFSLILESASTNQTSMYLCASSLVLAGYNEQFFGPGTRLTVL.

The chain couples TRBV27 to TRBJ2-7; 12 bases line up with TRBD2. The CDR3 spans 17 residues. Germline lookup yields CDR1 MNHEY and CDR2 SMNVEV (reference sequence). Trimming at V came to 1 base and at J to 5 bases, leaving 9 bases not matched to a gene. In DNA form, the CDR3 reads TGTGCCAGCAGTTTATTCGGGCTAGCGGGAGGGATCCACGAGCAGTACTTC. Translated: CASSLFGLAGGIHEQYF.

In nucleotides, the CDR3 is TGCGCCAGCAGCCAAGATATGGGGAACTGGGAGCTGTTTTTT. It translates to CASSQDMGNWELFF. V is TRBV4-3 and J is TRBJ2-2; D is unresolved. The CDR3 spans 14 residues. Germline V gene data show CDR1 as LGHNA and CDR2 as YSLEER. V was pared by 0 bases and J by 9 bases, with 11 bases between.

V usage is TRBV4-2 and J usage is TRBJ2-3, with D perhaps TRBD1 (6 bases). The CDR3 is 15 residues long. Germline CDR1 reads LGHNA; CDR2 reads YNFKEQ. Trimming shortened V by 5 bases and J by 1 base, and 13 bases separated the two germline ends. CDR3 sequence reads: CASSSRAGGTDTQYF. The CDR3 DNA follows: TGTGCCAGCAGCTCCCGCGCAGGGGGCACAGATACGCAGTATTTT.

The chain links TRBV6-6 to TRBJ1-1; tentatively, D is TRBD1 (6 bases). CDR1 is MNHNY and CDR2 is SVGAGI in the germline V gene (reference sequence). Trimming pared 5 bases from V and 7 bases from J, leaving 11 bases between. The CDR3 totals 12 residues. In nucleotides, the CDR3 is TGTGCCAGCAGTCCAGACAGGTTTGAAGCTTTCTTT. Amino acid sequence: CASSPDRFEAFF.

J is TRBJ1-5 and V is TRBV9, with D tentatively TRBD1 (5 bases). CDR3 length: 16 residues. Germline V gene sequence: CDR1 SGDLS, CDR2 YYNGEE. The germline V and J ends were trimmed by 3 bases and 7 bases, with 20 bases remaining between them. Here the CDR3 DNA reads TGTGCCAGCAGCGGCCCTGATGGGGGTTCGGGACAGCCCCAGCATTTT. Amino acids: CASSGPDGGSGQPQHF.

The CDR3 DNA sequence: TGTGCCAGCAGCTGGGACCACAATACGCAGTATTTT. It is translated as CASSWDHNTQYF. The rearrangement joins TRBV7-9 to TRBJ2-3, with D perhaps given as TRBD1 or TRBD2 (5 bases each). Trimming left V 4 bases short and J 7 bases short, with 9 bases between. This CDR3 is 12 amino acids long. Germline CDR1 and CDR2: SEHNR and FQNEAQ (reference sequence).

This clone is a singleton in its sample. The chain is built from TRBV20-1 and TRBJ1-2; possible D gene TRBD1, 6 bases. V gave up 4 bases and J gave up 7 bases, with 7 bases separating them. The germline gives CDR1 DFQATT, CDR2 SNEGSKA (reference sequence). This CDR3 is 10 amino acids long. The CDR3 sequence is CSANRAGYTF. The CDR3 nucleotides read TGCAGTGCTAACAGGGCTGGCTACACCTTC.

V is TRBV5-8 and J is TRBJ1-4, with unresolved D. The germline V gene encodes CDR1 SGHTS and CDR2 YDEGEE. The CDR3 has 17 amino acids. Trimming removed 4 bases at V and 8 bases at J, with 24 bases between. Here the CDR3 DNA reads TGTGCCAGCAGCCAATCTCTGCGTCCTGGAGGAGGAGAAAAACTGTTTTTT. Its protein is CASSQSLRPGGGEKLFF.

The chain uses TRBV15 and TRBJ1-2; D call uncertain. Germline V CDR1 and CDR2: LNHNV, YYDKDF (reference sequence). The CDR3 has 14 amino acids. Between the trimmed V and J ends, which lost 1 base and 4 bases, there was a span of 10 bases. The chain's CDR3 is CATSRGQSFYGYTF. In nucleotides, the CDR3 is TGTGCCACCAGCAGAGGGCAGTCGTTCTATGGCTACACCTTC. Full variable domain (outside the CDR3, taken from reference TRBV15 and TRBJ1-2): DAMVIQNPRYQVTQFGKPVTLSCSQTLNHNVMYWYQQKSSQAPKLLFHYYDKDFNNEADTPDNFQSRRPNTSFCFLDIRSPGLGDTAMYLCATSRGQSFYGYTFGSGTRLTVV.

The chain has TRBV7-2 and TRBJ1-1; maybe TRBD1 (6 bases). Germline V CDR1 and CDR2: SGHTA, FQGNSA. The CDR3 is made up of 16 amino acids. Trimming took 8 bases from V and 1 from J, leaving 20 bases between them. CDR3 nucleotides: TGTGCCAGCCAGGAGCAGGGGTGGTGGACGAACACTGAAGCTTTCTTT. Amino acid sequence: CASQEQGWWTNTEAFF.

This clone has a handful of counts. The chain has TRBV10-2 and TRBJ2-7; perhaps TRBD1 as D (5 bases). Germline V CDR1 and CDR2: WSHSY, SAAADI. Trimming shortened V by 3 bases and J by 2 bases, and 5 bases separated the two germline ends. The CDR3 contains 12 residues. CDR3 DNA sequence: TGCGCCAGCAGTGACAGGGCCTACGAGCAGTACTTC. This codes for CASSDRAYEQYF.

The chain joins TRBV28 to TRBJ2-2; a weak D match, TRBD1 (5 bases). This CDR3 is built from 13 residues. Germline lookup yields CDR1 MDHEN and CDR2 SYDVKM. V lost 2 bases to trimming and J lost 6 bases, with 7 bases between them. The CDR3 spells CASSLLGAGELFF. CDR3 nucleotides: TGTGCCAGCAGTTTACTAGGGGCCGGGGAGCTGTTTTTT.

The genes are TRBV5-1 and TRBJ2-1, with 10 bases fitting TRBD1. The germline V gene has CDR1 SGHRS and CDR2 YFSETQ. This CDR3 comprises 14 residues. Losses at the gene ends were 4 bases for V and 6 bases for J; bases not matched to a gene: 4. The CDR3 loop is CASSRDRGSNEQFF. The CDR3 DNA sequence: TGCGCCAGCAGCCGGGACAGGGGTTCCAATGAGCAGTTCTTC.

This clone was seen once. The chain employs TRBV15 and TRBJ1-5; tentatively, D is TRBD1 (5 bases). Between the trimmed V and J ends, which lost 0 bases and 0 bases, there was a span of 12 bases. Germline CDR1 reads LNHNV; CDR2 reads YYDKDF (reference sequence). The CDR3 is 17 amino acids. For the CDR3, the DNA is TGTGCCACCAGCAGAGATATCAGAGGGGATAGCAATCAGCCCCAGCATTTT. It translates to CATSRDIRGDSNQPQHF. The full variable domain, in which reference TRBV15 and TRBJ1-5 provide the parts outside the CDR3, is DAMVIQNPRYQVTQFGKPVTLSCSQTLNHNVMYWYQQKSSQAPKLLFHYYDKDFNNEADTPDNFQSRRPNTSFCFLDIRSPGLGDTAMYLCATSRDIRGDSNQPQHFGDGTRLSIL.

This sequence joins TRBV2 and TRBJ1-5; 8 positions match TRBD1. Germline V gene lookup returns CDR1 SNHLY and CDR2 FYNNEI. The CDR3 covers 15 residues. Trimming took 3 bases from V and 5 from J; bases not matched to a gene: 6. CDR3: CASSDWDRSDQPQHF. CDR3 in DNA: TGTGCCAGCAGTGATTGGGACAGGAGCGATCAGCCCCAGCATTTT. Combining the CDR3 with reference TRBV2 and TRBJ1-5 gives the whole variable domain EPEVTQTPSHQVTQMGQEVILRCVPISNHLYFYWYRQILGQKVEFLVSFYNNEISEKSEIFDDQFSVERPDGSNFTLKIRSTKLEDSAMYFCASSDWDRSDQPQHFGDGTRLSIL.